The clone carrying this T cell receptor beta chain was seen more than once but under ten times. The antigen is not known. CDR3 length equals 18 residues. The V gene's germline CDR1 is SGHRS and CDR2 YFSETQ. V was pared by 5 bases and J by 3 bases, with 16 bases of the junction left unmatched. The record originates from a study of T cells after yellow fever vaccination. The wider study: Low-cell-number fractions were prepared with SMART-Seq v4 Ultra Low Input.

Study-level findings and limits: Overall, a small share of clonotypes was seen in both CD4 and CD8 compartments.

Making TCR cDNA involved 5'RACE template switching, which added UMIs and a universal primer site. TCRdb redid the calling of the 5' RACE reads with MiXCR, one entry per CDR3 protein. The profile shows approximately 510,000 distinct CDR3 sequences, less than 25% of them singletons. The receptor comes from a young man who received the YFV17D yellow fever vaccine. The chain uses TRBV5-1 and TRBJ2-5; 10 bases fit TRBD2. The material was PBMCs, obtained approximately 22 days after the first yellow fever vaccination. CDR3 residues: CASSRAGRSTSGEETQYF. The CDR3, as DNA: TGCGCCAGCAGTCGAGCGGGGCGATCCACTAGCGGGGAAGAGACCCAGTACTTC.